A selection of T cell receptor beta chains follows, all from one sample in a study of shared clonotypes between healthy human individuals. Assay used: immunoSEQ multiplex PCR; TCRdb lists only in-frame clones, some missing. The table has 70,000 to 95,000 clones, roughly three fifths seen once. Source material: memory CD8+ T cells sorted from blood. The receptors come from a man under 40 in good health. Both conserved end residues are part of each CDR3. A D gene is named only where the DNA matches it firmly. Rows may omit the clone size; those that give it use once, few, many or a size class.

j_gene | d_gene | abundance | v_gene | CDR3aa | CDR3nt
TRBJ1-4 | NA | NA | TRBV15 | CATSRDKGPWGTNEKLFF | TGTGCCACCAGCAGAGATAAGGGGCCTTGGGGAACTAATGAAAAACTGTTTTTT
TRBJ2-1 | TRBD2 | NA | TRBV11-3 | CASSLGRWLADRDEQFF | TGTGCCAGCAGCTTAGGACGATGGCTAGCGGATAGAGATGAGCAGTTCTTC
TRBJ2-3 | NA | NA | TRBV7-6 | CASSLSVTLRADTQYF | TGTGCCAGCAGCTTATCCGTAACGCTGAGGGCAGATACGCAGTATTTT
TRBJ2-1 | NA | NA | TRBV6-5 | CASSRLDEQFF | TGTGCCAGCAGCCGGCTGGATGAGCAGTTCTTC
TRBJ1-5 | NA | NA | TRBV7-2 | CASSLWGTNQPQHF | TGTGCCAGCAGCTTATGGGGAACCAATCAGCCCCAGCATTTT
TRBJ2-7 | TRBD1 | NA | TRBV27 | CASSSNRGFHEQYF | TGTGCCAGCAGTTCGAACAGGGGCTTCCACGAGCAGTACTTC
TRBJ2-1 | TRBD2 | few | TRBV15 | CATGLAGYNEQFF | TGTGCCACCGGGCTAGCGGGTTACAATGAGCAGTTCTTC
TRBJ2-3 | TRBD2 | NA | TRBV7-9 | CASSPIGLAGTDTQYF | TGTGCCAGCAGCCCTATCGGACTAGCGGGCACAGATACGCAGTATTTT
TRBJ1-1 | NA | NA | TRBV27 | CASSLQGSNAEAFF | TGTGCCAGCAGTTTGCAGGGAAGTAACGCTGAAGCTTTCTTT
TRBJ2-7 | NA | few | TRBV7-9 | CASSLPLTGLDEQYF | TGTGCCAGCAGCCTACCCTTGACAGGCCTCGACGAGCAGTACTTC
TRBJ2-1 | TRBD2 | NA | TRBV11-3 | CASSPRFGLAGEDEQFF | TGTGCCAGCAGTCCTCGTTTCGGGCTAGCGGGAGAGGATGAGCAGTTCTTC
TRBJ2-7 | NA | NA | TRBV7-6 | CASSPLRGYEQYF | TGTGCCAGCAGCCCCTTGAGGGGCTACGAGCAGTACTTC
TRBJ2-7 | TRBD2 | NA | TRBV19 | CASSIAGGSYEQYF | TGTGCCAGTAGTATCGCGGGAGGGTCCTACGAGCAGTACTTC
TRBJ2-7 | TRBD2 | few | TRBV27 | CASSLLGGEQYF | TGTGCCAGCAGTTTATTGGGGGGGGAGCAGTACTTC
TRBJ1-3 | NA | NA | TRBV27 | CASSLAAGDASGNTIYF | TGTGCCAGCAGTTTAGCGGCAGGCGATGCCTCTGGAAACACCATATATTTT
TRBJ1-3 | NA | NA | TRBV7-6 | CASSLEFPAGGSGNTIYF | TGTGCCAGCAGCTTAGAGTTCCCAGCCGGGGGGTCTGGAAACACCATATATTTT
TRBJ2-3 | NA | many | TRBV6-4 | CASSLQQASTDTQYF | TGTGCCAGCAGTCTGCAACAGGCTAGCACAGATACGCAGTATTTT
TRBJ2-3 | NA | NA | TRBV6-5 | CASRASGNTDTQYF | TGTGCCAGCAGGGCCTCCGGTAACACAGATACGCAGTATTTT
TRBJ2-3 | NA | NA | TRBV5-1 | CASSWEEGAPRGADTQYF | TGCGCCAGCAGCTGGGAAGAAGGGGCCCCCAGGGGGGCAGATACGCAGTATTTT
TRBJ2-3 | TRBD1 | NA | TRBV7-2 | CASSLEGTGWTDTQYF | TGTGCCAGCAGCTTAGAGGGGACAGGGTGGACAGATACGCAGTATTTT
TRBJ2-6 | NA | NA | TRBV6-4 | CASSEWQAGANVLTF | TGTGCCAGCAGTGAGTGGCAGGCTGGGGCCAACGTCCTGACTTTC
TRBJ2-7 | TRBD2 | NA | TRBV2 | CASTPESGSFYEQYF | TGTGCCAGCACCCCCGAAAGCGGGAGTTTTTACGAGCAGTACTTC
TRBJ2-1 | NA | NA | TRBV5-1 | CASSAGFGNFYNEQFF | TGCGCCAGCAGCGCAGGATTTGGGAATTTCTACAATGAGCAGTTCTTC
TRBJ1-3 | NA | NA | TRBV5-1 | CASSPEGSGNTIYF | TGCGCCAGCAGCCCTGAAGGTTCTGGAAACACCATATATTTT
TRBJ2-3 | NA | NA | TRBV20-1 | CSAFPDTQYF | TGCAGTGCCTTCCCAGATACGCAGTATTTT
TRBJ2-1 | NA | few | TRBV29-1 | CSARTFTYNEQFF | TGCAGCGCCAGGACTTTCACCTACAATGAGCAGTTCTTC
TRBJ1-4 | NA | NA | TRBV19 | CASSIGASTNEKLFF | TGTGCCAGTAGTATCGGCGCCTCAACTAATGAAAAACTGTTTTTT
TRBJ2-7 | NA | NA | TRBV11-3 | CASSAEHTITYEQYF | TGTGCCAGCAGCGCAGAGCACACTATCACCTACGAGCAGTACTTC
TRBJ2-5 | NA | many | TRBV15 | CATSRDGSAETQYF | TGTGCCACCAGCAGAGACGGGAGTGCGGAGACCCAGTACTTC
TRBJ2-5 | NA | NA | TRBV11-3 | CASSPGLHQETQYF | TGTGCCAGCAGCCCGGGACTTCATCAAGAGACCCAGTACTTC
TRBJ1-3 | NA | NA | TRBV27 | CASSLNGGHLNTIYF | TGTGCCAGCAGTTTAAATGGGGGGCACTTGAACACCATATATTTT
TRBJ1-2 | TRBD1 | NA | TRBV6-5 | CASSPGGGNGGYTF | TGTGCCAGCAGCCCAGGGGGCGGGAACGGTGGCTACACCTTC
TRBJ2-5 | TRBD2 | NA | TRBV7-9 | CASSFGAAGREETQYF | TGTGCCAGCAGCTTTGGGGCAGCGGGAAGGGAAGAGACCCAGTACTTC
TRBJ2-2 | NA | NA | TRBV29-1 | CSVDLGVGETGELFF | TGCAGCGTAGACCTGGGGGTTGGCGAGACCGGGGAGCTGTTTTTT
TRBJ2-1 | TRBD1 | NA | TRBV7-9 | CASSSPTGAINEQFF | TGTGCCAGCAGCTCACCGACAGGGGCTATCAATGAGCAGTTCTTC
TRBJ2-7 | NA | NA | TRBV7-8 | CASSPGPIYEQYF | TGTGCCAGCAGCCCCGGACCAATCTACGAGCAGTACTTC
TRBJ2-1 | NA | NA | TRBV5-6 | CASSFPGLGNEQFF | TGTGCCAGCAGCTTTCCAGGGTTGGGGAATGAGCAGTTCTTC
TRBJ2-1 | NA | many | TRBV7-2 | CASSSIGGEQFF | TGTGCCAGCAGCTCGATAGGAGGCGAGCAGTTCTTC
TRBJ2-1 | TRBD1 | once | TRBV2 | CATIIRTGPFF | TGTGCCACCATAATAAGGACAGGCCCGTTCTTC
TRBJ2-7 | NA | few | TRBV4-3 | CASSPGTTIYEQYF | TGCGCCAGCAGCCCCGGGACAACCATCTACGAGCAGTACTTC
TRBJ1-3 | NA | NA | TRBV6-5 | CASITGNTIYF | TGTGCCAGCATCACGGGAAACACCATATATTTT
TRBJ2-3 | TRBD2 | many | TRBV7-9 | CASRPGLAGVVDTQYF | TGTGCCAGCAGACCAGGACTAGCGGGAGTCGTGGATACGCAGTATTTT
TRBJ2-7 | NA | NA | TRBV9 | CASSAEGGPTYEQYF | TGTGCCAGCAGCGCCGAAGGAGGTCCCACCTACGAGCAGTACTTC
TRBJ2-7 | NA | NA | TRBV28 | CASSPRREQYF | TGTGCCAGCAGCCCTCGGAGAGAGCAGTACTTC
TRBJ2-7 | NA | NA | TRBV19 | CASSFDNSYEQYF | TGTGCCAGTTCTTTCGACAACTCCTACGAGCAGTACTTC
TRBJ2-2 | TRBD2 | NA | TRBV7-8 | CASSWRDYPGELFF | TGTGCCAGCAGCTGGAGGGACTACCCCGGGGAGCTGTTTTTT
TRBJ2-7 | TRBD2 | NA | TRBV2 | CASSESGGGYEQYF | TGTGCCAGCAGTGAGAGCGGGGGGGGCTACGAGCAGTACTTC
TRBJ2-1 | NA | NA | TRBV7-6 | CASSPKGDSTRGQFF | TGTGCCAGCAGCCCAAAGGGGGACTCTACTCGTGGGCAGTTCTTC
TRBJ2-1 | NA | NA | TRBV5-8 | CASAPAGIYEQFF | TGTGCCAGCGCCCCGGCGGGGATTTATGAGCAGTTCTTC
TRBJ2-7 | NA | NA | TRBV5-4 | CASSPRQVRFDEQYF | TGTGCCAGCAGTCCGAGACAGGTTCGATTTGACGAGCAGTACTTC
TRBJ2-1 | TRBD2 | NA | TRBV11-2 | CASSLGLAGDNEQFF | TGTGCCAGCAGCTTAGGACTAGCGGGAGACAATGAGCAGTTCTTC
TRBJ2-1 | TRBD2 | few | TRBV30 | CAWKPLAGGIGNEQFF | TGTGCCTGGAAACCTCTAGCGGGAGGAATTGGCAATGAGCAGTTCTTC
TRBJ2-1 | NA | NA | TRBV5-1 | CASRFIAADEQFF | TGCGCCAGCAGATTTATAGCGGCCGACGAGCAGTTCTTC